The TCR beta chain under discussion was sequenced for a study of T cells after yellow fever vaccination. As for the study in general: In the case of low-cell-number fractions, SMART-Seq v4 Ultra Low Input was used for preparation. Study outcomes and limitations: Researchers report a weaker secondary response that nonetheless peaked faster, day 5 versus 15.

J lost 0 bases, V lost 4 bases, and 6 bases had no gene match. The CDR3 runs to 18 residues. Germline V CDR1 and CDR2: SNHLY, FYNNEI. Notes on this clonotype: No antigen is known for it.

By 5'RACE template switching, TCR cDNA was produced, with a universal primer site and UMIs added in the process. MiXCR, run by TCRdb on the 5' RACE reads, gives a single entry per CDR3 protein. Counted here are some 120,000 distinct CDR3 sequences, nearly 15% occurring once; the ten biggest clones make up about 40%. The chain couples TRBV2 to TRBJ2-6; 10 positions agree with TRBD1. The source was CD8+ T cells sorted from PBMCs, collected 5 days after the yellow fever booster vaccination. This clonotype was sampled from a man aged 18 to 30 who received the YFV17D yellow fever vaccine. As DNA, the CDR3 is TGTGCCAGCAGTGTTACCGGGACAGGGGACTCTGGGGCCAACGTCCTGACTTTC. It specifies CASSVTGTGDSGANVLTF.